The clone carrying this T cell receptor (gamma chain) was counted only a few times. Within the sample, other DNA sequences also encode this same CDR3. The record originates from a study of gamma-delta T cells after stem cell transplantation. TCRdb re-called clones from the RT-PCR reads using CATT. The data contain around 5,000 gamma-chain clones, 15% to 25% of them singletons. With 0 bases clipped from V and 2 bases from J, the junction kept 9 bases outside the gene matches. The CDR3 covers 17 residues. Looked up from germline, CDR1 is GITISATS and CDR2 is ISYDGTV (reference sequence). This sequence joins TRGV9 and TRGJP1. The sample comprised gamma-delta T cells. This receptor was identified in a human donor. It is not recorded whose cells these are; they may come from a transplant donor. Written as DNA, the CDR3 is TGTGCCTTGTGGGAGGTGCAGGGGGGAACCACTGGTTGGTTCAAGATATTT. This encodes CALWEVQGGTTGWFKIF.